This T cell receptor (beta chain) was captured in a study of blood T cells in healthy people across ages. General study findings and limits: Both higher diversity and more naive CD4+ cells marked long-lived donors when set against aged donors.

This clonotype was seen a few times. Antigen specificity is unknown. A second about 7 to 12 cycle PCR used barcoded and J-beta primers. There were at least 2.5 million CDR3-containing paired-end reads obtained from each sample. TCRdb analysed the 5' RACE reads with MiXCR anew, one entry per CDR3 protein. The data contain fewer than 800,000 distinct CDR3 sequences, around 49% of them singletons. The V end was cut by 3 bases, the J end by 0 bases, with 15 bases between. The germline V gene encodes CDR1 SQVTM and CDR2 ANQGSEA. The CDR3 consists of 16 residues. The TCR originated in a woman in her sixties or seventies in good health. The sample consisted of blood. This chain uses TRBV29-1 with TRBJ2-4; a possible D gene is TRBD2 (6 bases). In DNA, the CDR3 is TGCAGCGTTGAGTGGGGAGGCGGGTTAGCCAAAAACATTCAGTACTTC. Its protein is CSVEWGGGLAKNIQYF.